A single sample gave rise to the 3 T cell receptor beta chains below, sequenced in a study of T cell repertoires in cytomegalovirus infection. TCRdb passed the reads through MiXCR, listing each CDR3 protein once. This repertoire shows about 470,000 distinct CDR3 sequences, roughly 43% found once; its top ten account for around 45%. No antigen has been identified for these receptors. This specimen consisted of cultured PBMCs, obtained from culture after CMV antigen stimulation. The source is a human donor in good health (CMV status not recorded). Some clones in this sample may be carry-over from other donors' samples.

The chain has TRBV5-4 and TRBJ2-5; TRBD1 matches at 8 bases. Germline CDR1 and CDR2: SGHNT and YYREEE (reference sequence). V shed 4 bases and J 3 bases; nucleotides not matched to a gene: 5. The CDR3 consists of 14 residues. The CDR3 nucleotides read TGTGCCAGCAGCCGCTGGACAGGGAAAGAGACCCAGTACTTC. Translated: CASSRWTGKETQYF.

V is TRBV20-1 and J is TRBJ2-1; tentative D call: TRBD2 (6 bases). V was pared by 5 bases and J by 8 bases, with 19 bases between. Germline V lookup: CDR1 DFQATT, CDR2 SNEGSKA (reference sequence). This CDR3 is built from 14 residues. Here the CDR3 reads CSAWRGPPGDEQFF. Here the CDR3 DNA reads TGCAGTGCTTGGCGGGGACCCCCGGGAGATGAGCAGTTCTTC.

This clonotype has a handful of counts. The J gene is TRBJ2-7, the V gene TRBV7-9, with D possibly called TRBD1 or TRBD2 (5 bases each). The V end was cut by 5 bases, the J end by 1 base, with 21 bases between. CDR1 and CDR2 from the germline V gene are SEHNR and FQNEAQ (reference sequence). The CDR3 length is 17 residues. CDR3 sequence reads: CASSPGTTVTKSYEQYF. The CDR3, as DNA: TGTGCCAGCAGCCCCGGGACGACGGTAACAAAGTCCTACGAGCAGTACTTC.